This T cell receptor (beta chain) was found in a study of cytomegalovirus exposure and HLA in healthy donors. The PCR had 60 Vbeta and 13 Jbeta primers. Produced via immunoSEQ multiplex PCR; TCRdb's table is partial and in-frame only. This table holds about 140,000 clones, around four fifths found once. Broader study findings: In a later analysis, a genetic analysis reported fewer productive-TCR N-insertions in an Asian-associated ancestry cluster than the cohort average. Rare sequences made up most TCRs, while some public TCRs were found in many donors. Researchers reported in a later analysis that a missense DCLRE1C variant was tied to TCR beta V- and J-gene trimming. Indistinguishable V segments such as TRBV6-2 and TRBV6-3 were excluded.

Turning to this clone: Its antigen is as yet unknown.

The germline V gene encodes CDR1 SGHRS and CDR2 YFSETQ. Trimming took 3 bases from V and 4 from J, leaving 19 bases between them. CDR3 length: 16 amino acids. What was sequenced was PBMCs. This receptor was taken from a middle-aged woman in good health and CMV-seronegative. The J gene is TRBJ2-5, the V gene TRBV5-1; perhaps TRBD2 as D (5 bases). The CDR3 loop reads CASSSGSLPTGETQYF. The CDR3 DNA follows: TGCGCCAGCAGCTCGGGGTCCCTACCCACTGGAGAGACCCAGTACTTC.